A selection of T cell receptor beta chains follows, all from one sample in a study of blood T cell repertoires in COVID-19. The protocol was immunoSEQ multiplex PCR, while the TCRdb copy is restricted to in-frame clones and leaves out a portion. The sample includes about 99,000 clones, around nine tenths of them seen just once. The sample taken for sequencing was peripheral blood. The receptors were sampled from a woman aged 80 or older in a cohort sampled during active COVID-19. CDR3s include the opening cysteine and the closing phenylalanine or tryptophan. The order of the fields is V gene, clone size, D gene, J gene, CDR3 protein, CDR3 DNA. D genes are given only for firm matches. Not all rows give a size; the values are once, few, many and, for expanded clones, a class.

V gene: TRBV28
clone size: once
D gene: -
J gene: TRBJ2-2
CDR3 protein: CASSLIQGISTGELFF
CDR3 DNA: TGTGCCAGCAGTTTAATACAGGGAATTTCCACCGGGGAGCTGTTTTTT

V gene: TRBV4-1
clone size: -
D gene: TRBD2
J gene: TRBJ2-3
CDR3 protein: CASSHHDNGGTQYF
CDR3 DNA: TGCGCCAGCAGCCACCACGACAACGGGGGGACGCAGTATTTT

V gene: TRBV27
clone size: -
D gene: TRBD1
J gene: TRBJ1-5
CDR3 protein: CASSPSGGQGQPQHF
CDR3 DNA: TGTGCCAGCAGTCCGTCAGGGGGGCAGGGGCAGCCCCAGCATTTT

V gene: TRBV2
clone size: -
D gene: -
J gene: TRBJ1-5
CDR3 protein: CASIPGQWGSNQPQHF
CDR3 DNA: TGTGCCAGCATCCCAGGACAGTGGGGATCCAATCAGCCCCAGCATTTT

V gene: TRBV3-1/TRBV3-2
clone size: -
D gene: -
J gene: TRBJ2-2
CDR3 protein: CAARTPNTGELFF
CDR3 DNA: TGTGCCGCCAGGACACCGAACACCGGGGAGCTGTTTTTT

V gene: TRBV5-1
clone size: -
D gene: -
J gene: TRBJ2-5
CDR3 protein: CASSLGSSGAQETQYF
CDR3 DNA: TGCGCCAGCAGCTTGGGGTCGAGCGGAGCTCAAGAGACCCAGTACTTC

V gene: TRBV27
clone size: -
D gene: -
J gene: TRBJ2-7
CDR3 protein: CASSLPGSYEQYF
CDR3 DNA: TGTGCCAGCAGTTTACCCGGCTCCTACGAGCAGTACTTC

V gene: TRBV6-6
clone size: -
D gene: -
J gene: TRBJ2-7
CDR3 protein: CASRDRVESYEQYF
CDR3 DNA: TGTGCCAGCAGAGATCGCGTAGAATCCTACGAGCAGTACTTC

V gene: TRBV5-1
clone size: -
D gene: -
J gene: TRBJ1-5
CDR3 protein: CASSPGGSLREPQHF
CDR3 DNA: TGCGCCAGCAGCCCCGGTGGGTCCCTGAGGGAGCCCCAGCATTTT

V gene: TRBV3-1/TRBV3-2
clone size: once
D gene: TRBD2
J gene: TRBJ2-1
CDR3 protein: CASSQGPSGFF
CDR3 DNA: TGTGCCAGCAGCCAGGGGCCTAGCGGGTTCTTC

V gene: TRBV3-1/TRBV3-2
clone size: -
D gene: -
J gene: TRBJ2-2
CDR3 protein: CASSQGTGTTGELFF
CDR3 DNA: TGTGCCAGCAGCCAAGGAACAGGGACCACCGGGGAGCTGTTTTTT

V gene: TRBV27
clone size: -
D gene: -
J gene: TRBJ1-5
CDR3 protein: CASSSQSGNNQPQHF
CDR3 DNA: TGTGCCAGCAGTTCCCAGTCAGGGAACAATCAGCCCCAGCATTTT

V gene: TRBV6-1
clone size: -
D gene: TRBD1
J gene: TRBJ2-5
CDR3 protein: CASSEYQTGVETQYF
CDR3 DNA: TGTGCCAGCAGTGAATATCAGACAGGGGTTGAGACCCAGTACTTC

V gene: TRBV10-3
clone size: -
D gene: TRBD2
J gene: TRBJ2-3
CDR3 protein: CAISSGRISTDTQYF
CDR3 DNA: TGTGCCATCAGTAGCGGGAGGATAAGCACAGATACGCAGTATTTT

V gene: TRBV5-4
clone size: -
D gene: TRBD1
J gene: TRBJ1-6
CDR3 protein: CASSSTGGVGNSPLHF
CDR3 DNA: TGTGCCAGCAGTTCAACAGGGGGCGTCGGTAATTCACCCCTCCACTTT

V gene: TRBV2
clone size: -
D gene: -
J gene: TRBJ1-1
CDR3 protein: CASSGQLMNTEAFF
CDR3 DNA: TGTGCCAGCAGTGGACAGCTCATGAACACTGAAGCTTTCTTT

V gene: TRBV7-9
clone size: -
D gene: TRBD1
J gene: TRBJ1-4
CDR3 protein: CASSYGGTGREKLFF
CDR3 DNA: TGTGCCAGCAGCTACGGGGGGACAGGGCGGGAAAAACTGTTTTTT

V gene: TRBV5-1
clone size: -
D gene: TRBD1
J gene: TRBJ1-1
CDR3 protein: CASSLGQGANTEAFF
CDR3 DNA: TGCGCCAGCAGCTTGGGGCAGGGGGCGAACACTGAAGCTTTCTTT

V gene: TRBV6-1
clone size: -
D gene: -
J gene: TRBJ2-1
CDR3 protein: CASSEMGGVLQGQFF
CDR3 DNA: TGTGCCAGCAGTGAAATGGGAGGTGTGCTCCAAGGGCAGTTCTTC

V gene: TRBV7-3
clone size: -
D gene: -
J gene: TRBJ1-3
CDR3 protein: CASSLSGYSGNTIYF
CDR3 DNA: TGTGCCAGCAGCTTGTCGGGATATTCTGGAAACACCATATATTTT

V gene: TRBV10-3
clone size: once
D gene: -
J gene: TRBJ1-6
CDR3 protein: CATRKGADSPLHF
CDR3 DNA: TGTGCCACCAGAAAGGGAGCGGATTCACCCCTCCACTTT

V gene: TRBV5-1
clone size: -
D gene: -
J gene: TRBJ1-2
CDR3 protein: CASSLGSSNYGYTF
CDR3 DNA: TGCGCCAGCAGCTTGGGATCTAGCAACTATGGCTACACCTTC

V gene: TRBV10-3
clone size: -
D gene: TRBD2
J gene: TRBJ2-4
CDR3 protein: CAISAGLADQYF
CDR3 DNA: TGTGCCATCAGTGCGGGACTAGCGGATCAGTACTTC

V gene: TRBV29-1
clone size: -
D gene: -
J gene: TRBJ1-1
CDR3 protein: CSVKPGTQDTEAFF
CDR3 DNA: TGCAGCGTGAAACCCGGGACACAGGACACTGAAGCTTTCTTT

V gene: TRBV12-3/TRBV12-4
clone size: once
D gene: TRBD1
J gene: TRBJ1-2
CDR3 protein: CASSSGGGYTF
CDR3 DNA: TGTGCCAGCAGTTCAGGGGGCGGCTACACCTTC

V gene: TRBV18
clone size: -
D gene: -
J gene: TRBJ1-3
CDR3 protein: CASSPPFLSGNTIYF
CDR3 DNA: TGTGCCAGCTCACCCCCGTTCCTCTCTGGAAACACCATATATTTT

V gene: TRBV18
clone size: -
D gene: -
J gene: TRBJ2-5
CDR3 protein: CASSPGEVQYF
CDR3 DNA: TGTGCCAGCTCACCAGGGGAGGTCCAGTACTTC

V gene: TRBV19
clone size: once
D gene: TRBD1
J gene: TRBJ2-7
CDR3 protein: CASSPGGDRVGEQYF
CDR3 DNA: TGTGCCAGTAGTCCTGGCGGGGACAGGGTCGGCGAGCAGTACTTC